This TCR beta chain was documented in a study of cytomegalovirus exposure and HLA in healthy donors. General observations from the study: The authors excluded some V segments, including TRBV6-2 and TRBV6-3, as indistinguishable. The study listed under 200 cytomegalovirus-associated TCR beta chains. Across donors, presence/absence analyses took sequencing depth to be roughly uniform. A link between a missense DCLRE1C variant and TCR beta V- and J-gene trimming emerged from a later analysis.

Germline CDR1 reads MNHEY; CDR2 reads SVGAGI. The CDR3 covers 15 residues. Trimming removed 4 bases from V and 3 bases from J, with 16 bases in between. The PCR was carried out with 60 Vbeta primers and 13 Jbeta primers. Measured with immunoSEQ multiplex PCR; TCRdb has only the in-frame clones, and not every one. The table records roughly 170,000 clones, 75% to 85% of them present only once. As for this clone: Its cognate antigen is unknown.

This sequence originates from a boy aged 5-17 years in good health and CMV-seronegative. The rearrangement links TRBV6-5 to TRBJ2-7; possibly TRBD2 for D (5 bases). The sequenced sample consisted of PBMCs. In DNA form, the CDR3 reads TGTGCCAGCAGTTTGTACGGGTCGGGATTCTACGAGCAGTACTTC. Protein sequence: CASSLYGSGFYEQYF.